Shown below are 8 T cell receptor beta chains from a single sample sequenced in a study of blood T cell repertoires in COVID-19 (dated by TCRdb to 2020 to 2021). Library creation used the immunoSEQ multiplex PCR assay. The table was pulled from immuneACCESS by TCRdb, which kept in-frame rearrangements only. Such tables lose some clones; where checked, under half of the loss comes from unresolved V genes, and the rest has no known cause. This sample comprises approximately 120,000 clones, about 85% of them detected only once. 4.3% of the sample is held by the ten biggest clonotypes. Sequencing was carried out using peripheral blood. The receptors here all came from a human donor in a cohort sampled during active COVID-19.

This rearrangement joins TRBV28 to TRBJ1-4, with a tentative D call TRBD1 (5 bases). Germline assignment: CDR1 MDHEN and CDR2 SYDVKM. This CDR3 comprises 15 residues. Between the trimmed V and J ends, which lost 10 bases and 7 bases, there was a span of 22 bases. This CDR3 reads CATKPQGLRGEKLFF. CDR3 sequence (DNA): TGTGCCACCAAACCCCAGGGTCTTAGGGGTGAAAAACTGTTTTTT.

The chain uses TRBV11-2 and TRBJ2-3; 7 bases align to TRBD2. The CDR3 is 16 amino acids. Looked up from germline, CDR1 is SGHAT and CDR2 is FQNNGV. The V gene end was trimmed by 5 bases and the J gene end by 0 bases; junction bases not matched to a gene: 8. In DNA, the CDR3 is TGTGCCAGCAGCCATCTGGGGGGGTTTAGCACAGATACGCAGTATTTT. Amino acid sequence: CASSHLGGFSTDTQYF.

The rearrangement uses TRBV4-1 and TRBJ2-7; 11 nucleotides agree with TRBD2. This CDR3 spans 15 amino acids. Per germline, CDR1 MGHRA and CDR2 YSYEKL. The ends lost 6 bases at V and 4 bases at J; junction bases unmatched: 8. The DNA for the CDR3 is TGCGCCAGCAGTATTGGACTAGCGGGTGCATACGAGCAGTACGTC. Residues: CASSIGLAGAYEQYV.

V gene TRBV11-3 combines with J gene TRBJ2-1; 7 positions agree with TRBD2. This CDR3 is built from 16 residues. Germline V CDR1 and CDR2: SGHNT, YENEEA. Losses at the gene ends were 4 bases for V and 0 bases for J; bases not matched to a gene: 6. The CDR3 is CASSSGGRFSYNEQFF. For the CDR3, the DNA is TGTGCCAGCAGCTCGGGGGGACGGTTCTCCTACAATGAGCAGTTCTTC.

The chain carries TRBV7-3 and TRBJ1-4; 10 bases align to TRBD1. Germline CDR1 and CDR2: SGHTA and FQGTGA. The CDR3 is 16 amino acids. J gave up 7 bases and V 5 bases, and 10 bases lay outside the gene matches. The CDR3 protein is CASSKSRRTGGEKLFF. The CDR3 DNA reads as TGTGCCAGCAGCAAATCAAGGCGGACAGGGGGTGAAAAACTGTTTTTT.

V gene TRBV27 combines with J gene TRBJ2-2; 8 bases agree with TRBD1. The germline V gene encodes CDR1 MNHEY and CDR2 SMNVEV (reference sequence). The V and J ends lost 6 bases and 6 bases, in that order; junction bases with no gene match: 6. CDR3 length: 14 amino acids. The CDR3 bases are TGTGCCAGCAGGCCCGAGACAGGGGCCGGGGAGCTGTTTTTT. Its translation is CASRPETGAGELFF.

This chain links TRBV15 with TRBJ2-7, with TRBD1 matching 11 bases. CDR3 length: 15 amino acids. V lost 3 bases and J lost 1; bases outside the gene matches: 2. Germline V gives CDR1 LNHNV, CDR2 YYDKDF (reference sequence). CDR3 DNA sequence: TGTGCCACCAGCAGCGGGACAGGGGGTTCCTACGAGCAGTACGTC. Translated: CATSSGTGGSYEQYV.

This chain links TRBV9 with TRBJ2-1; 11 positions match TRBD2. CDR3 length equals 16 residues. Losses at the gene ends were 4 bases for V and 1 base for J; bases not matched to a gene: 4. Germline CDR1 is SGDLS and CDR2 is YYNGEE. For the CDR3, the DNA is TGTGCCAGCAGCCCCCGGACTAGCGGGTCCTACAATGAGCAGTTCTTC. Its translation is CASSPRTSGSYNEQFF.